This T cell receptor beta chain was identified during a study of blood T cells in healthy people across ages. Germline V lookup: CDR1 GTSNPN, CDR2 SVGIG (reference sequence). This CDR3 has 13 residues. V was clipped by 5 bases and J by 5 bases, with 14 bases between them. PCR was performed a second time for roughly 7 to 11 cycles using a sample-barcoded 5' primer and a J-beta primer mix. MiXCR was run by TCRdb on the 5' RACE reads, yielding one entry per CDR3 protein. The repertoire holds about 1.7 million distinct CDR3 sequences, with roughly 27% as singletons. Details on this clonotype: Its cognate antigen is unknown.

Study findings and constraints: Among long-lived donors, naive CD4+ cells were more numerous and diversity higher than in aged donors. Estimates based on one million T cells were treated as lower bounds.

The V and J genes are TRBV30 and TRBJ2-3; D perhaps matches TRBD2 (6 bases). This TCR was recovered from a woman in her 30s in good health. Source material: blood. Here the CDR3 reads CAWGFGSGDTQYF. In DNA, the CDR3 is TGTGCCTGGGGTTTCGGGAGTGGAGATACGCAGTATTTT.